Below, 30 T cell receptor beta chains from the same sample are listed, as sequenced in a study of blood T cell repertoires in COVID-19. The data were produced by immunoSEQ multiplex PCR, yet TCRdb's version contains in-frame clones alone and is incomplete. The repertoire holds some 150,000 clones, with roughly 80% as singletons. The specimen was peripheral blood. The receptors were gathered from a man aged 65-85 years with acute or convalescent COVID-19.

This clone was observed a few times. The V call is TRBV11-2, the J call TRBJ1-3; TRBD1 aligns across 8 bases. The germline V gene has CDR1 SGHAT and CDR2 FQNNGV. The ends lost 5 bases at V and 2 bases at J; junction bases unmatched: 8. The CDR3 is 16 residues long. The CDR3 sequence is CASSPNRGEAGNTIYF. The CDR3 coding sequence is TGTGCCAGCAGCCCAAACAGGGGGGAGGCTGGAAACACCATATATTTT.

The chain is built from TRBV11-2 and TRBJ2-1; possibly TRBD1 for D (6 bases). V lost 5 bases, J lost 11 bases, and 16 bases lay in between. Germline CDR1 reads SGHAT; CDR2 reads FQNNGV. This CDR3 spans 13 amino acids. The CDR3 here is CASSPTEQGKQFF. The CDR3 nucleotides read TGTGCCAGCAGCCCTACTGAACAGGGAAAGCAGTTCTTC.

The V call is TRBV18, the J call TRBJ2-3; D is possibly TRBD1 (5 bases). V lost 2 bases and J lost 1, with 10 bases in between. In germline, CDR1 is KGHSH, CDR2 LQKENI. The length of the CDR3 is 15 residues. This chain's CDR3 is CASSPSQGGTDTQYF. For the CDR3, the DNA is TGTGCCAGCTCACCAAGTCAAGGGGGCACAGATACGCAGTATTTT.

This rearrangement joins TRBV18 to TRBJ2-3; 11 bases are a match to TRBD2. CDR3 length equals 16 residues. Germline-derived CDR1 and CDR2 are KGHSH and LQKENI. Losses at the gene ends were 4 bases for V and 2 bases for J; bases not matched to a gene: 5. In DNA form, the CDR3 reads TGTGCCAGCTCACGCCGTAGCGGGGGGGACACAGATACGCAGTATTTT. It specifies CASSRRSGGDTDTQYF.

The genes are TRBV10-3 and TRBJ1-2, with 11 bases lining up with TRBD1. This CDR3 is built from 17 residues. Losses at the gene ends were 0 bases for V and 5 bases for J; bases not matched to a gene: 8. The germline V gene has CDR1 ENHRY and CDR2 SYGVKD. The CDR3 here is CAISESVPDRGPYGYTF. Written as DNA, the CDR3 is TGTGCCATCAGTGAGTCGGTCCCGGACAGGGGGCCGTATGGCTACACCTTC.

The chain links TRBV27 to TRBJ1-5, with 7 bases aligning to TRBD1. The germline CDR1 and CDR2 sequences are MNHEY and SMNVEV (reference sequence). V was clipped by 3 bases and J by 5 bases; unmatched bases: 7. The CDR3 runs to 15 residues. The CDR3 reads CASSLIRGQDQPQHF. Written as DNA, the CDR3 is TGTGCCAGCAGTTTGATAAGGGGGCAGGATCAGCCCCAGCATTTT.

The chain links TRBV11-2 to TRBJ1-2, with 9 bases matching TRBD1. V lost 5 bases to trimming and J lost 7 bases; unmatched junction nucleotides: 8. In germline, CDR1 is SGHAT, CDR2 FQNNGV. The CDR3 is made up of 14 amino acids. This CDR3 reads CASSQGQGSLGYTF. The CDR3 coding sequence is TGTGCCAGCAGCCAAGGACAGGGGAGTCTTGGCTACACCTTC.

This clone appeared a few times. V gene TRBV2 combines with J gene TRBJ2-5; unclear D gene. This CDR3 is built from 12 residues. V lost 8 bases and J 4 bases, leaving 11 bases between the germline ends. Germline CDR1 SNHLY, CDR2 FYNNEI. This CDR3 reads CASRNYGETQYF. The CDR3 nucleotides are TGTGCCAGCCGAAACTACGGAGAGACCCAGTACTTC. The whole variable domain, filled in from reference TRBV2 and TRBJ2-5, reads EPEVTQTPSHQVTQMGQEVILRCVPISNHLYFYWYRQILGQKVEFLVSFYNNEISEKSEIFDDQFSVERPDGSNFTLKIRSTKLEDSAMYFCASRNYGETQYFGPGTRLLVL.

V is TRBV29-1 and J is TRBJ2-7; D gene uncertain. Germline CDR1 and CDR2: SQVTM and ANQGSEA. Trimming pared 1 base from V and 0 bases from J, leaving 10 bases between. The length of the CDR3 is 14 residues. CDR3 loop: CSVEAGQSSYEQYF. CDR3 DNA sequence: TGCAGCGTTGAAGCAGGCCAGAGCTCCTACGAGCAGTACTTC.

The genes are TRBV5-1 and TRBJ2-6, with 8 bases aligning to TRBD1. This CDR3 has 17 residues. Trimming cost V 0 bases and J 1 base; bases outside gene matches: 3. CDR1 is SGHRS, CDR2 YFSETQ, per germline. The CDR3 region has the DNA TGCGCCAGCAGCTTGGGGGACAGGCCTTCTGGGGCCAACGTCCTGACTTTC. Protein product: CASSLGDRPSGANVLTF.

This clone was observed a few times. The chain joins TRBV2 to TRBJ1-6; tentative D call: TRBD1 (6 bases). V lost 6 bases and J 5 bases, leaving 8 bases between the germline ends. This CDR3 has 13 amino acids. The V gene's germline CDR1 is SNHLY and CDR2 FYNNEI. CDR3 protein: CASRGANNSPLHF. The DNA for the CDR3 is TGTGCCAGCAGGGGGGCGAATAATTCACCCCTCCACTTT.

The V call is TRBV24-1, the J call TRBJ2-3; D possibly corresponds to TRBD2 (7 bases). Trimming took off 6 bases at V and 2 bases at J, with 17 bases between the two ends. The CDR3 loop spans 16 amino acids. CDR1 and CDR2 from the germline V gene are KGHDR and SFDVKD. As DNA, the CDR3 is TGTGCCACCAGTTCCCGGGGGGCAGGGGCCACAGATACGCAGTATTTT. It encodes CATSSRGAGATDTQYF.

The chain employs TRBV6-5 and TRBJ1-5; TRBD1 is a possible D gene (5 bases). Trimming took off 6 bases at V and 7 bases at J, with 19 bases between the two ends. CDR1 is MNHEY, CDR2 SVGAGI, per germline. This CDR3 is 15 amino acids long. The DNA for the CDR3 is TGTGCCAGCAGCAACCCCCAGGGTATGGCACAGCCCCAGCATTTT. Protein: CASSNPQGMAQPQHF.

J is TRBJ2-3 and V is TRBV5-6; a weak D match, TRBD2 (6 bases). Trimming removed 0 bases at V and 1 base at J, with 18 bases between. Germline V CDR1 and CDR2: SGHDT, YYEEEE. The CDR3 has 18 amino acids. CDR3 residues: CASSLEIEGGFRTDTQYF. The CDR3 nucleotides are TGTGCCAGCAGCTTGGAAATTGAGGGAGGTTTCCGCACAGATACGCAGTATTTT.

The chain carries TRBV5-8 and TRBJ1-5, with D possibly being TRBD1 (5 bases). CDR1 is SGHTS and CDR2 is YDEGEE in the germline V gene. V lost 3 bases, J lost 4 bases, and 23 bases lay in between. This CDR3 contains 18 residues. The CDR3 sequence is CASSSLAVWARGNQPQHF. The CDR3 nucleotides are TGTGCCAGCAGCTCTTTAGCGGTTTGGGCGCGGGGGAATCAGCCCCAGCATTTT. The full variable domain, rest sourced from reference TRBV5-8 and TRBJ1-5, is EAGVTQSPTHLIKTRGQQATLRCSPISGHTSVYWYQQALGLGLQFLLWYDEGEERNRGNFPPRFSGRQFPNYSSELNVNALELEDSALYLCASSSLAVWARGNQPQHFGDGTRLSIL.

This sequence joins TRBV5-1 and TRBJ2-7; 8 bases map to TRBD1. Germline values: CDR1 SGHRS, CDR2 YFSETQ. Trimming at V came to 3 bases and at J to 2 bases, leaving 13 bases not matched to a gene. The CDR3 length is 17 residues. In DNA, the CDR3 is TGCGCCAGCAGCTCCGATGGTACTGGGACAGGTCCCTACGAGCAGTACTTC. Translating it yields CASSSDGTGTGPYEQYF.

The chain carries TRBV28 and TRBJ1-2, with 11 nucleotides matching TRBD1. V was pared by 6 bases and J by 2 bases, with 11 bases of the junction left unmatched. Germline-derived CDR1 and CDR2 are MDHEN and SYDVKM. The CDR3 is 17 residues long. As DNA, the CDR3 is TGTGCCAGCAGACCGGGGACAGGGGGAGGAAGGAACTATGGCTACACCTTC. This translates into CASRPGTGGGRNYGYTF.

This clone showed up just a few times. The J gene is TRBJ2-1, the V gene TRBV18; 9 bases are shared with TRBD1. The CDR3 totals 16 residues. Germline CDR1 reads KGHSH; CDR2 reads LQKENI. V shed 3 bases and J 5 bases; nucleotides not matched to a gene: 8. The CDR3 protein is CASSPYTGTGNNEQFF. CDR3 DNA sequence: TGTGCCAGCTCACCGTACACCGGGACAGGGAACAATGAGCAGTTCTTC.

V and J are TRBV19 and TRBJ1-2; possible D gene TRBD1, 5 bases. V was trimmed by 3 bases and J by 5 bases, leaving 16 bases between them. CDR3 length: 15 amino acids. Germline V gene sequence: CDR1 LNHDA, CDR2 SQIVND (reference sequence). This CDR3 reads CASSMVAGRSYGYTF. CDR3 DNA: TGTGCCAGTAGTATGGTGGCAGGGCGATCTTATGGCTACACCTTC.

The genes are TRBV6-6 and TRBJ1-2; D remains unclear. The germline CDR1 and CDR2 sequences are MNHNY and SVGAGI (reference sequence). The CDR3 runs to 14 residues. V dropped 4 bases and J dropped 3 bases, with 12 bases sitting between them. The CDR3, as DNA: TGTGCCAGCAGTTCCCCCACTACCCACTATGGCTACACCTTC. It specifies CASSSPTTHYGYTF.

The chain is built from TRBV5-8 and TRBJ2-3, with 10 bases identical to TRBD2. This CDR3 comprises 15 residues. Germline CDR1 SGHTS, CDR2 YDEGEE. The V gene end was trimmed by 2 bases and the J gene end by 6 bases; junction bases not matched to a gene: 6. The CDR3 spells CASSFKRGGPDTQYF. The CDR3 DNA sequence: TGTGCCAGCAGCTTTAAGCGGGGGGGACCCGATACGCAGTATTTT.

This CDR3 is CASGERGGGNTGELFF. The CDR3 nucleotides are TGCGCCAGCGGAGAGCGGGGGGGCGGGAACACCGGGGAGCTGTTTTTT. J is TRBJ2-2 and V is TRBV4-1, with TRBD2 matching 10 bases. The CDR3 runs 16 residues. Germline assignment: CDR1 MGHRA and CDR2 YSYEKL. V lost 8 bases and J lost 1; bases outside the gene matches: 7.

This chain connects TRBV24-1 to TRBJ2-5, with 9 bases fitting TRBD2. The CDR3 spans 16 residues. In germline, CDR1 is KGHDR, CDR2 SFDVKD. The ends lost 3 bases at V and 4 bases at J; junction bases unmatched: 8. In nucleotides, the CDR3 is TGTGCCACCAGTGATGACCTTAGCGGGAGCCCAGAGACCCAGTACTTC. Encoded protein: CATSDDLSGSPETQYF.

This chain links TRBV11-2 with TRBJ2-2; tentative D call: TRBD2 (5 bases). This CDR3 spans 14 amino acids. Germline V gene sequence: CDR1 SGHAT, CDR2 FQNNGV. The ends were cut back, 2 bases at V and 4 bases at J, with 8 bases in the middle. CDR3 region: CASSLSGSTGELFF. CDR3 bases: TGTGCCAGCAGCTTAAGCGGATCCACCGGGGAGCTGTTTTTT.

The rearrangement links TRBV7-6 to TRBJ1-1; 9 bases map to TRBD1. Trimming cost V 1 base and J 11 bases; bases outside gene matches: 5. Germline CDR1 is SGHVS and CDR2 is FNYEAQ. The CDR3 consists of 13 residues. The CDR3 loop reads CASSLVGTGLAFF. The CDR3 DNA reads as TGTGCCAGCAGCTTAGTGGGGACAGGGCTGGCTTTCTTT. The whole variable domain, filled in from reference TRBV7-6 and TRBJ1-1, reads GAGVSQSPRYKVTKRGQDVALRCDPISGHVSLYWYRQALGQGPEFLTYFNYEAQQDKSGLPNDRFSAERPEGSISTLTIQRTEQRDSAMYRCASSLVGTGLAFFGQGTRLTVV.

The chain links TRBV5-1 to TRBJ1-2; 7 nucleotides agree with TRBD1. The CDR3 runs 13 residues. V shed 2 bases, J shed 2 bases, and the junction held 0 bases outside the gene matches. The germline gives CDR1 SGHRS, CDR2 YFSETQ. The CDR3 nucleotides read TGCGCCAGCAGCTTACAGGGGAACTATGGCTACACCTTC. This translates into CASSLQGNYGYTF.

The sample holds a few counts of this clone. The chain carries TRBV10-2 and TRBJ1-2, with D uncertain. This CDR3 is built from 13 residues. V lost 7 bases and J lost 10, with 19 bases in between. Looked up from germline, CDR1 is WSHSY and CDR2 is SAAADI. The chain's CDR3 is CASNTPPESDYTF. The CDR3 DNA follows: TGCGCCAGCAATACCCCCCCCGAGAGTGACTACACCTTC.

A single count supports this clone. The V gene is TRBV29-1, the J gene TRBJ1-6, with TRBD1 identical over 8 bases. J lost 7 bases, V lost 4 bases, and 3 bases had no gene match. The germline V gene encodes CDR1 SQVTM and CDR2 ANQGSEA. CDR3 length: 13 residues. The CDR3 sequence: CSVVQGENSPLHF. The CDR3 DNA reads TGCAGCGTTGTACAGGGGGAGAATTCACCCCTCCACTTT.

This rearrangement joins TRBV18 to TRBJ1-1; 9 bases fit TRBD1. The CDR3 totals 16 residues. The V segment lost 0 bases and the J segment 5 bases; nucleotides outside the gene matches: 7. Germline-derived CDR1 and CDR2 are KGHSH and LQKENI. CDR3 sequence: CASSPPQPDRGTEAFF. The CDR3 nucleotides read TGTGCCAGCTCACCACCCCAGCCGGACAGGGGTACTGAAGCTTTCTTT. Complete variable domain (other parts from reference TRBV18 and TRBJ1-1): NAGVMQNPRHLVRRRGQEARLRCSPMKGHSHVYWYRQLPEEGLKFMVYLQKENIIDESGMPKERFSAEFPKEGPSILRIQQVVRGDSAAYFCASSPPQPDRGTEAFFGQGTRLTVV.

V gene TRBV7-9 combines with J gene TRBJ2-2; 8 bases fit TRBD2. This CDR3 has 14 residues. The ends lost 5 bases at V and 6 bases at J; junction bases unmatched: 5. The germline gives CDR1 SEHNR, CDR2 FQNEAQ (reference sequence). CDR3 amino acids: CASSPSGGPGELFF. CDR3 nucleotides: TGTGCCAGCAGCCCGTCGGGGGGGCCCGGGGAGCTGTTTTTT.